Below, 28 T cell receptor beta chains from the same sample are listed, as sequenced in a study of beta chain features in type 1 diabetes. As every portion of the isolated RNA was reverse transcribed, the sequencing read expressed TCRB transcripts. Assay used: immunoSEQ multiplex PCR; TCRdb lists only in-frame clones, some missing. The sample has some 240,000 clones; roughly 11% are singletons. Sequencing was done on a sample of central memory CD4+ T cells from blood. All receptors derive from a man aged 18 to 30 in good health.

This chain connects TRBV4-1 to TRBJ1-2; D is unresolved. The V gene's germline CDR1 is MGHRA and CDR2 YSYEKL. The CDR3 sequence is 12 residues long. V was shortened by 1 base and J by 8 bases, with 8 bases between the two germline ends. The CDR3 region is CASSQVLGGYTF. The CDR3 bases are TGCGCCAGCAGCCAAGTCTTGGGGGGCTACACCTTC.

Turning to this clone: This may be a read error, as it is one base from a much larger clone. The chain recombines TRBV7-8 with TRBJ2-7, with D unclear. This CDR3 comprises 11 residues. The V gene's germline CDR1 is SGHVS and CDR2 FQNEAQ. Between the trimmed V and J ends, which lost 4 bases and 2 bases, there was a span of 3 bases. The CDR3 here is CASSSTYEQYF. CDR3 bases: TGTGCCAGCAGCTCCACCTACGAGCAGTACTTC. Full variable domain (rest looked up from reference TRBV7-8 and TRBJ2-7): GAGVSQSPRYKVAKRGQDVALRCDPISGHVSLFWYQQALGQGPEFLTYFQNEAQLDKSGLPSDRFFAERPEGSVSTLKIQRTQQEDSAVYLCASSSTYEQYFGPGTRLTVT.

This clone was picked up a small number of times. The CDR3 bases are TGTGCCTGGAGCAGGGGAAGGTACGAGCAGTACTTC. It yields the protein CAWSRGRYEQYF. The chain links TRBV30 to TRBJ2-7; a weak D match, TRBD1 (6 bases). The CDR3 spans 12 residues. The germline V and J ends were trimmed by 3 bases and 4 bases, with 10 bases remaining between them. Germline-derived CDR1 and CDR2 are GTSNPN and SVGIG (reference sequence). Looking up the rest from reference TRBV30 and TRBJ2-7 gives the full variable domain: SQTIHQWPATLVQPVGSPLSLECTVEGTSNPNLYWYRQAAGRGLQLLFYSVGIGQISSEVPQNLSASRPQDRQFILSSKKLLLSDSGFYLCAWSRGRYEQYFGPGTRLTVT.

This chain connects TRBV18 to TRBJ2-2; D may be TRBD1 or TRBD2 (5 bases each). Germline loops: CDR1 KGHSH, CDR2 LQKENI. This CDR3 is 14 amino acids long. With 3 bases removed from V and 3 bases from J, the gap between germline ends came to 8 bases. The CDR3 DNA is TGTGCCAGCTCACCGGGACGGGACACCGGGGAGCTGTTTTTT. Translating it yields CASSPGRDTGELFF.

This clone occurred many times. The chain carries TRBV29-1 and TRBJ1-2, with D unresolved. This CDR3 is 11 amino acids long. Trimming left V 1 base short and J 6 bases short, with 6 bases between. Germline lookup yields CDR1 SQVTM and CDR2 ANQGSEA. This CDR3 reads CSVEAVDGYTF. The CDR3 DNA reads as TGCAGCGTTGAAGCAGTCGATGGCTACACCTTC.

This clone was observed a handful of times. The chain is built from TRBV10-3 and TRBJ2-7; D uncertain. Germline loops: CDR1 ENHRY, CDR2 SYGVKD. V was trimmed by 3 bases and J by 3 bases, leaving 9 bases between them. The CDR3 runs 13 residues. In DNA, the CDR3 is TGTGCCATCAGTGAACTGACGGACTACGAGCAGTACTTC. Amino acids: CAISELTDYEQYF.

The chain links TRBV5-4 to TRBJ2-5; D gene uncertain. The V end was cut by 4 bases, the J end by 4 bases, with 8 bases between. The CDR3 sequence is 12 residues long. From germline, CDR1 is SGHNT and CDR2 YYREEE (reference sequence). The CDR3 nucleotides read TGTGCCAGCAGCATTGGAACAGAGACCCAGTACTTC. Protein product: CASSIGTETQYF.

This clone was counted between two and nine times. V gene TRBV7-2 combines with J gene TRBJ2-7; D unresolved. The CDR3 spans 15 residues. Germline CDR1 and CDR2: SGHTA and FQGNSA. Trimming left V 5 bases short and J 0 bases short, with 14 bases between. CDR3 DNA: TGTGCCAGCAGCACACGACGTGTGGGCTCCTACGAGCAGTACTTC. Translation gives CASSTRRVGSYEQYF.

The chain has TRBV9 and TRBJ2-3; the match to TRBD2 covers 10 bases. The V gene's germline CDR1 is SGDLS and CDR2 YYNGEE. This CDR3 has 15 residues. After removal of 0 bases from V and 5 bases from J, the junction contained 3 bases not matched to a gene. The CDR3 loop reads CASSVVAGGVDTQYF. The CDR3 DNA sequence: TGTGCCAGCAGCGTAGTAGCGGGAGGCGTAGATACGCAGTATTTT.

This clone has just a few counts. The chain uses TRBV5-1 and TRBJ2-7; 7 bases fit TRBD1. The CDR3 is 15 residues long. With 4 bases clipped from V and 0 bases from J, the junction kept 7 bases outside the gene matches. Germline CDR1 SGHRS, CDR2 YFSETQ. The DNA of the CDR3 is TGCGCCAGCAGCGTAGGACAGGAGAGCTCCTACGAGCAGTACTTC. Translated, it gives CASSVGQESSYEQYF.

The chain recombines TRBV5-1 with TRBJ2-3, with TRBD1 as a possible D gene (5 bases). The CDR3 extends over 14 amino acids. V was shortened by 2 bases and J by 2 bases, with 9 bases between the two germline ends. Germline CDR1 is SGHRS and CDR2 is YFSETQ. The CDR3 DNA reads TGCGCCAGCAGCTTACAGGCCCACACAGATACGCAGTATTTT. Translating gives CASSLQAHTDTQYF.

This clone was observed a handful of times. This chain joins TRBV19 and TRBJ2-5, with 10 bases identical to TRBD1. Germline assignment: CDR1 LNHDA and CDR2 SQIVND (reference sequence). Trimming removed 4 bases from V and 5 bases from J; junction bases left unmatched: 10. The CDR3 totals 16 residues. CDR3 in amino acids: CASSTHPGTGDETQYF. The CDR3 nucleotides read TGTGCCAGTAGTACCCATCCCGGGACAGGGGACGAGACCCAGTACTTC.

This clone was counted between two and nine times. It is likely a read error: a sequence one base away is far more abundant. The chain employs TRBV9 and TRBJ2-6; the match to TRBD1 covers 7 bases. The CDR3 loop spans 15 amino acids. From germline, CDR1 is SGDLS and CDR2 YYNGEE. The CDR3 DNA reads as TGTGCCTGCAGCGTAGGGGGCGCTGGGGCCAACGTCCTGACTTTC. Amino acid sequence: CACSVGGAGANVLTF.

V and J are TRBV7-2 and TRBJ1-5; D is unclear. Germline CDR1 and CDR2: SGHTA and FQGNSA. The CDR3 covers 12 residues. Trimming pared 5 bases from V and 4 bases from J, leaving 6 bases between. In nucleotides, the CDR3 is TGTGCCAGCAGCGGCGGAAATCAGCCCCAGCATTTT. As protein: CASSGGNQPQHF.

The table lists this clone with a few counts. The chain has TRBV11-2 and TRBJ2-1; no clear D gene. Between the trimmed V and J ends, which lost 0 bases and 0 bases, there was a span of 9 bases. The CDR3 consists of 16 residues. The germline CDR1 and CDR2 sequences are SGHAT and FQNNGV. CDR3 region: CASSLDPDSSYNEQFF. CDR3 coding DNA: TGTGCCAGCAGCTTAGATCCTGACTCCTCCTACAATGAGCAGTTCTTC. The entire variable domain, with the rest obtained from reference TRBV11-2 and TRBJ2-1, is as follows: EAGVAQSPRYKIIEKRQSVAFWCNPISGHATLYWYQQILGQGPKLLIQFQNNGVVDDSQLPKDRFSAERLKGVDSTLKIQPAKLEDSAVYLCASSLDPDSSYNEQFFGPGTRLTVL.

V gene TRBV19 combines with J gene TRBJ1-5; D is unresolved. V lost 3 bases, J lost 0 bases, and 6 bases lay in between. Germline CDR1 LNHDA, CDR2 SQIVND (reference sequence). This CDR3 comprises 14 residues. DNA of the CDR3: TGTGCCAGTAGTATCGCCGTTAGCAATCAGCCCCAGCATTTT. Translated, it gives CASSIAVSNQPQHF.

This clone has only a few counts. J is TRBJ2-7 and V is TRBV6-6, with 8 nucleotides matching TRBD1. V shed 8 bases and J 1 base; nucleotides not matched to a gene: 7. CDR3 size: 14 residues. Germline assignment: CDR1 MNHNY and CDR2 SVGAGI (reference sequence). This CDR3 is CASGLQGESYEQYF. The CDR3 DNA reads TGTGCCAGCGGGCTACAGGGGGAATCCTACGAGCAGTACTTC.

The table lists this clone with a few counts. Possible read error: a much larger clone is one base away. At the DNA level, this CDR3 is encoded by other sequences in the same sample as well. The J gene is TRBJ2-3, the V gene TRBV7-9, with D perhaps matching TRBD1 or TRBD2 (6 bases each). The CDR3 totals 13 residues. Germline values: CDR1 SEHNR, CDR2 FQNEAQ (reference sequence). V gave up 5 bases and J gave up 4 bases, with 10 bases separating them. The DNA for the CDR3 is TGTGCCAGCAGCCCCCGGGGGCCAGATACGCAGTATTTT. This sequence encodes CASSPRGPDTQYF.

The chain combines TRBV9 with TRBJ2-1, with 13 bases aligning to TRBD2. CDR1 is SGDLS and CDR2 is YYNGEE in the germline V gene. V was pared by 4 bases and J by 7 bases, with 8 bases of the junction left unmatched. The CDR3 covers 16 residues. CDR3 amino acids: CASSSRLAGGSNEQFF. CDR3 DNA sequence: TGTGCCAGCAGCTCCCGACTAGCGGGAGGTTCGAATGAGCAGTTCTTC. Together with reference TRBV9 and TRBJ2-1, the CDR3 gives the full variable domain: DSGVTQTPKHLITATGQRVTLRCSPRSGDLSVYWYQQSLDQGLQFLIQYYNGEERAKGNILERFSAQQFPDLHSELNLSSLELGDSALYFCASSSRLAGGSNEQFFGPGTRLTVL.

Only a few counts were recorded for this clone. Other DNA sequences within the sample encode an identical CDR3. The chain carries TRBV6-6 and TRBJ2-1; D is uncertain. CDR3 size: 11 residues. Germline CDR1 is MNHNY and CDR2 is SVGAGI (reference sequence). Trimming removed 2 bases at V and 7 bases at J, with 3 bases between. Written as DNA, the CDR3 is TGTGCCAGCAGTTACCGAAATGAGCAGTTCTTC. Protein: CASSYRNEQFF.

The genes are TRBV10-3 and TRBJ2-7, with TRBD1 identical over 7 bases. V shed 3 bases and J 1 base; nucleotides not matched to a gene: 9. The CDR3 extends over 16 amino acids. CDR1 is ENHRY, CDR2 SYGVKD, per germline. CDR3 sequence reads: CAISDSGTVKSYEQYF. CDR3 DNA: TGTGCCATCAGTGATTCCGGGACAGTGAAATCCTACGAGCAGTACTTC.

The chain uses TRBV27 and TRBJ1-1; weak D call: TRBD1 (6 bases). Germline CDR1 MNHEY, CDR2 SMNVEV (reference sequence). V lost 3 bases and J lost 0, with 11 bases in between. This CDR3 has 15 residues. The CDR3 DNA follows: TGTGCCAGCAGTTTCAGGGGATTGGTGAACACTGAAGCTTTCTTT. As protein: CASSFRGLVNTEAFF.

The chain joins TRBV9 to TRBJ2-3; D gene ambiguous. The germline gives CDR1 SGDLS, CDR2 YYNGEE. The V gene lost 4 bases and the J gene lost 2 bases, with 2 bases spanning the gap. The CDR3 length is 11 residues. The CDR3, as DNA: TGTGCCAGCAGCATCACAGATACGCAGTATTTT. It encodes CASSITDTQYF.

This clone appeared a few times. The chain uses TRBV13 and TRBJ2-5; TRBD1 agrees at 7 bases. V was clipped by 5 bases and J by 1 base; unmatched bases: 7. Germline V lookup: CDR1 PRHDT, CDR2 FYEKMQ (reference sequence). The CDR3 spans 15 residues. CDR3: CASSLRDRTQETQYF. CDR3 DNA: TGTGCCAGCAGCCTGAGGGACAGAACCCAAGAGACCCAGTACTTC.

This clone was counted at least ten times. The identical CDR3 is also encoded by other nucleotide sequences in the sample. This rearrangement joins TRBV9 to TRBJ1-1; D ambiguous. V was cut by 0 bases and J by 2 bases, with 8 bases left in between. The CDR3 is 14 residues long. Germline V gives CDR1 SGDLS, CDR2 YYNGEE. The CDR3 bases are TGTGCCAGCAGCGTAGACGGCGGCAACACTGAAGCTTTCTTT. Encoded protein: CASSVDGGNTEAFF.

This clone was detected ten times or more. The chain recombines TRBV10-1 with TRBJ1-1, with unresolved D. Trimming shortened V by 3 bases and J by 1 base, and 12 bases separated the two germline ends. From germline, CDR1 is WNHNN and CDR2 SYGVQD (reference sequence). The CDR3 is made up of 15 amino acids. CDR3 in amino acids: CASSDYSLGNTEAFF. The CDR3 nucleotides read TGCGCCAGCAGTGACTATTCTTTGGGGAACACTGAAGCTTTCTTT.

This clone was observed a handful of times. The chain employs TRBV2 and TRBJ1-1; TRBD1 is a possible D gene (6 bases). The germline gives CDR1 SNHLY, CDR2 FYNNEI. V was clipped by 2 bases and J by 4 bases, with 8 bases between them. The CDR3 extends over 13 amino acids. The CDR3, as DNA: TGTGCCAGCAGTGAAAGGGGGGCCACTGAAGCTTTCTTT. Its translation: CASSERGATEAFF. The variable domain in full, with the rest retrieved from reference TRBV2 and TRBJ1-1, is EPEVTQTPSHQVTQMGQEVILRCVPISNHLYFYWYRQILGQKVEFLVSFYNNEISEKSEIFDDQFSVERPDGSNFTLKIRSTKLEDSAMYFCASSERGATEAFFGQGTRLTVV.

The rearrangement uses TRBV30 and TRBJ1-1; D call uncertain. CDR1 and CDR2 from the germline V gene are GTSNPN and SVGIG (reference sequence). V lost 4 bases and J lost 3, with 12 bases in between. This CDR3 is built from 13 residues. The CDR3 sequence is CAWKYLRDTEAFF. CDR3 in DNA: TGTGCCTGGAAATACCTGCGGGACACTGAAGCTTTCTTT.